The 14 T cell receptor beta chains in this list originate from one sample, sequenced in a study of T cell responses to AZD1222 COVID-19 vaccine. The protocol was immunoSEQ multiplex PCR, while the TCRdb copy is restricted to in-frame clones and leaves out a portion. There are 150,000 or so clones in the sample; approximately 90% occur only once, and approximately 3.8% lies in the top ten. Sequences were derived from peripheral blood, sampled 28 days after the second AZD1222 dose. All receptors derive from an adult who received the AZD1222 COVID-19 vaccine.

V gene TRBV5-1 combines with J gene TRBJ1-1; TRBD1 aligns across 7 bases. CDR1 is SGHRS, CDR2 YFSETQ, per germline. The CDR3 contains 18 residues. With V trimmed by 4 bases and J by 2 bases, 17 bases remained unmatched. CDR3 residues: CASSHRQGLGVSNTEAFF. CDR3 in DNA: TGCGCCAGCAGCCATAGACAGGGTCTGGGGGTATCTAACACTGAAGCTTTCTTT.

The rearrangement uses TRBV19 and TRBJ1-2; D is unresolved. The CDR3 sequence is 12 residues long. The V gene lost 7 bases and the J gene lost 1 base, with 7 bases spanning the gap. The germline CDR1 and CDR2 sequences are LNHDA and SQIVND (reference sequence). The DNA of the CDR3 is TGTGCCAGTAAAAAGCGTAACTATGGCTACACCTTC. Its protein product is CASKKRNYGYTF.

J is TRBJ2-7 and V is TRBV24-1; D ambiguous. Germline V gene lookup returns CDR1 KGHDR and CDR2 SFDVKD. The germline V and J ends were trimmed by 12 bases and 6 bases, with 20 bases remaining between them. The CDR3 totals 13 residues. In DNA form, the CDR3 reads TGTGCCTCTAGAGCAAGTACTGGATCCGAGCAGTACTTC. Residues: CASRASTGSEQYF.

This clone was picked up one time. The rearrangement links TRBV18 to TRBJ2-7; 10 positions match TRBD2. There are 21 residues in the CDR3. The ends lost 4 bases at V and 1 base at J; junction bases unmatched: 22. Germline loops: CDR1 KGHSH, CDR2 LQKENI. This chain's CDR3 is CASSLTTPRVGLAGVSYEQYF. The DNA for the CDR3 is TGTGCCAGCTCACTCACGACGCCGAGAGTGGGGCTAGCGGGAGTTTCCTACGAGCAGTACTTC. The full variable domain, rest sourced from reference TRBV18 and TRBJ2-7, is NAGVMQNPRHLVRRRGQEARLRCSPMKGHSHVYWYRQLPEEGLKFMVYLQKENIIDESGMPKERFSAEFPKEGPSILRIQQVVRGDSAAYFCASSLTTPRVGLAGVSYEQYFGPGTRLTVT.

This sequence joins TRBV5-4 and TRBJ2-7; possibly TRBD2 for D (6 bases). The germline V gene has CDR1 SGHNT and CDR2 YYREEE (reference sequence). The V gene lost 0 bases and the J gene lost 3 bases, with 13 bases spanning the gap. The CDR3 runs to 15 residues. The CDR3 sequence is CASSLEGRRDYEQYF. The DNA for the CDR3 is TGTGCCAGCAGCTTGGAAGGGAGGAGAGACTACGAGCAGTACTTC.

This rearrangement joins TRBV11-3 to TRBJ2-6, with D perhaps matching TRBD2 (6 bases). CDR1 and CDR2 from the germline V gene are SGHNT and YENEEA. V was pared by 6 bases and J by 4 bases, with 19 bases between. The CDR3 is made up of 17 amino acids. The CDR3 DNA reads as TGTGCCAGCAGGCCAGGTTGGGGGGAGTCAGGGGCCAACGTCCTGACTTTC. Translating it yields CASRPGWGESGANVLTF.

This clone was seen just once. The CDR3 bases are TGTGCCATCAACCGGGAGAGGGCCCACGAGCAGTACTTC. Amino acid sequence: CAINRERAHEQYF. The chain joins TRBV10-3 to TRBJ2-7; D perhaps matches TRBD2 (6 bases). CDR1 is ENHRY, CDR2 SYGVKD, per germline. V lost 7 bases and J lost 5, with 15 bases in between. This CDR3 is 13 amino acids long.

This chain connects TRBV6-1 to TRBJ1-6, with D possibly matching TRBD1 (6 bases). Germline V CDR1 and CDR2: MNHNS, SASEGT. The CDR3 runs to 16 residues. The germline V and J ends were trimmed by 3 bases and 4 bases, with 13 bases remaining between them. CDR3 DNA: TGTGCCAGCAGTGAGCTAGATAGGGGGTATAATTCACCCCTCCACTTT. Its translation: CASSELDRGYNSPLHF.

A single count supports this clone. The rearrangement uses TRBV30 and TRBJ1-6, with 8 positions matching TRBD1. Germline V gene sequence: CDR1 GTSNPN, CDR2 SVGIG (reference sequence). V gave up 2 bases and J gave up 7 bases; unmatched junction bases: 4. The CDR3 has 14 residues. CDR3 in DNA: TGTGCCTGGAGTAGACAGGGGTTGAATTCACCCCTCCACTTT. This sequence encodes CAWSRQGLNSPLHF.

The chain has TRBV7-8 and TRBJ2-1; possibly TRBD1 for D (5 bases). The germline V gene encodes CDR1 SGHVS and CDR2 FQNEAQ. This CDR3 region has 11 residues. The V end was cut by 2 bases, the J end by 11 bases, with 7 bases between. The CDR3 DNA reads TGTGCCAGCAGCTTAACAGGCCAGCAGTTCTTC. It translates to CASSLTGQQFF.

This clone was detected once. V is TRBV27 and J is TRBJ1-2; TRBD1 agrees at 9 bases. The J segment lost 4 bases and the V segment lost 6 bases, leaving 12 bases of the junction unmatched. This CDR3 is built from 16 residues. Germline V gives CDR1 MNHEY, CDR2 SMNVEV (reference sequence). In nucleotides, the CDR3 is TGTGCCAGCAGCCGTTCCCCCTACAGGGGGCTCTATGGCTACACCTTC. It codes for CASSRSPYRGLYGYTF.

The rearrangement links TRBV6-5 to TRBJ1-3, with D possibly being TRBD1 (5 bases). Trimming left V 6 bases short and J 7 bases short, with 13 bases between. Germline V gene sequence: CDR1 MNHEY, CDR2 SVGAGI. CDR3 length equals 13 residues. CDR3 in amino acids: CASRVGGSNTIYF. CDR3 coding DNA: TGTGCCAGCAGGGTCGGGGGGTCGAACACCATATATTTT.

This sequence joins TRBV30 and TRBJ2-3, with TRBD2 identical over 7 bases. The CDR3 has 14 residues. V was pared by 5 bases and J by 1 base, with 6 bases of the junction left unmatched. Looked up from germline, CDR1 is GTSNPN and CDR2 is SVGIG (reference sequence). The CDR3 region is CAWGAGRGTDTQYF. CDR3 DNA: TGTGCCTGGGGAGCGGGGAGGGGCACAGATACGCAGTATTTT. Full variable domain (remainder filled in from reference TRBV30 and TRBJ2-3): SQTIHQWPATLVQPVGSPLSLECTVEGTSNPNLYWYRQAAGRGLQLLFYSVGIGQISSEVPQNLSASRPQDRQFILSSKKLLLSDSGFYLCAWGAGRGTDTQYFGPGTRLTVL.

V gene TRBV29-1 combines with J gene TRBJ2-3, with 12 bases lining up with TRBD2. J lost 3 bases, V lost 2 bases, and 15 bases had no gene match. This CDR3 contains 19 residues. Per germline, CDR1 SQVTM and CDR2 ANQGSEA. The CDR3 DNA follows: TGCAGCGTTGAAACGGGGGATCCTACTAGCGGGAGGCAGACAGATACGCAGTATTTT. As protein: CSVETGDPTSGRQTDTQYF.